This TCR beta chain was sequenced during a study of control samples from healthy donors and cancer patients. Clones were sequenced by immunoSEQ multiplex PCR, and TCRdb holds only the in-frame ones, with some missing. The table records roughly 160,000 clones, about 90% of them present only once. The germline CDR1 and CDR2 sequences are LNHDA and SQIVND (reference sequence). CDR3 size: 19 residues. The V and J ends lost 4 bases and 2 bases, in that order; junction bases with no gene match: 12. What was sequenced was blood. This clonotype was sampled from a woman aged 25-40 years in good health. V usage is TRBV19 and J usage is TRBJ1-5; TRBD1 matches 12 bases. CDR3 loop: CASSTRVPGQGAGNQPQHF. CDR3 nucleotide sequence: TGTGCCAGTAGTACTAGGGTCCCGGGACAGGGGGCCGGCAATCAGCCCCAGCATTTT.